The sample holds many counts of the clone carrying this T cell receptor (beta chain). V lost 5 bases, J lost 8 bases, and 12 bases lay in between. The V gene's germline CDR1 is DFQATT and CDR2 SNEGSKA (reference sequence). CDR3 length: 12 residues. This sample stems from a study of CD8+CD57+ T cells in acquired aplastic anemia. Study summary: Sorted CD4+ and CD8+ cells gave a mean 3.2 ug DNA, range 0.2 to 27.4 ug.

Patients sequenced had flow cytometry evidence of CD8+CD57+ cell expansion. At the time of blood sampling, patients had not yet received any therapy. The template used for profiling TCR beta VDJ and CDR3 was genomic DNA. TCRdb fed the reads into MiXCR, producing one record per CDR3 protein. The sample shows around 180,000 distinct CDR3 sequences, 48% of them seen only once. The sequencing input was sorted CD4+, CD8+, or CD8+CD57+ T cells (not recorded which) from PBMCs. The receptor was derived from a human donor with aplastic anemia. The V call is TRBV20-1, the J call TRBJ1-4; weak D call: TRBD1 (6 bases). CDR3 residues: CSADRLREKLFF. The DNA of the CDR3 is TGCAGTGCTGACAGGTTGCGAGAAAAACTGTTTTTT.